The clone carrying this T cell receptor beta chain was seen a handful of times. The CDR3 is 13 residues long. V shed 3 bases and J shed 5 bases, with 8 bases lying between them. Per germline, CDR1 SGDLS and CDR2 YYNGEE. The data derive from a study of shared T cell receptors in the human thymus. Using immunoSEQ multiplex PCR, the repertoire was profiled, and TCRdb retains in-frame clones only, with some absent. The sample lists hundreds of thousands of clones, about 84% occurring once. These data were likewise used in another study, on human thymus T cells. This second study notes: Thymus was obtained from resections taken during corrective heart surgery. Across thymic and blood repertoires, the usage of V and J genes appeared to be biased. There were highly overlapping thymic repertoires among unrelated individuals, as related research reported.

This TCR came from a boy in the first two years of life with a congenital heart defect. Sequenced sample: thymocytes. The chain joins TRBV9 to TRBJ1-4; D unresolved. The CDR3 loop reads CASSEPLNEKLFF. DNA of the CDR3: TGTGCCAGCAGCGAGCCCCTAAATGAAAAACTGTTTTTT. The whole variable domain, remainder taken from reference TRBV9 and TRBJ1-4, is DSGVTQTPKHLITATGQRVTLRCSPRSGDLSVYWYQQSLDQGLQFLIQYYNGEERAKGNILERFSAQQFPDLHSELNLSSLELGDSALYFCASSEPLNEKLFFGSGTQLSVL.